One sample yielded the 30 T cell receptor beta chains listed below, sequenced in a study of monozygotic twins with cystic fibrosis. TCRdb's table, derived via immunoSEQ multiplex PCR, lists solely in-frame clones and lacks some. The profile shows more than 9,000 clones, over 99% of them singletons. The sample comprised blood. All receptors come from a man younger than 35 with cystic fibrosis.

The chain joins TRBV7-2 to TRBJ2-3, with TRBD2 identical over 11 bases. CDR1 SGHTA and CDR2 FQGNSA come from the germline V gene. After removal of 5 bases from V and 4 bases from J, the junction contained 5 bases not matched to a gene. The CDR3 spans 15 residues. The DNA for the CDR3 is TGTGCCAGCAGCCTGGATAGCGGGGGGGCAGATACGCAGTATTTT. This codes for CASSLDSGGADTQYF.

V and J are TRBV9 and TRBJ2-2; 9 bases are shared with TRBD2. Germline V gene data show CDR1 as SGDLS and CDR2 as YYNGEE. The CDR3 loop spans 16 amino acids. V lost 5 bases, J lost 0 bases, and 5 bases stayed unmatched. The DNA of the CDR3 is TGTGCCAGCAGTGACCCTAGCGGGGCGAACACCGGGGAGCTGTTTTTT. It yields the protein CASSDPSGANTGELFF.

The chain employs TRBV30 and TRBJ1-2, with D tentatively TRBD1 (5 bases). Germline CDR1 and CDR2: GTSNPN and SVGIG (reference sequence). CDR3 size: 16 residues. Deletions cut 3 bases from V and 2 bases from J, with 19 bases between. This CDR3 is CAWSGSPGSLNYGYTF. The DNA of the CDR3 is TGTGCCTGGAGCGGTTCCCCAGGGTCCCTCAACTATGGCTACACCTTC.

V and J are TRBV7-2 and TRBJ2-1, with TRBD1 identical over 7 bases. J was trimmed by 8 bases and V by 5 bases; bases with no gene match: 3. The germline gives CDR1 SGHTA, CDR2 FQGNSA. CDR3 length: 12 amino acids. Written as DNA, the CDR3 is TGTGCCAGCAGCCGACAGGGCTATGAGCAGTTCTTC. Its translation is CASSRQGYEQFF. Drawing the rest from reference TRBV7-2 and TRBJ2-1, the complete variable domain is GAGVSQSPSNKVTEKGKDVELRCDPISGHTALYWYRQSLGQGLEFLIYFQGNSAPDKSGLPSDRFSAERTGGSVSTLTIQRTQQEDSAVYLCASSRQGYEQFFGPGTRLTVL.

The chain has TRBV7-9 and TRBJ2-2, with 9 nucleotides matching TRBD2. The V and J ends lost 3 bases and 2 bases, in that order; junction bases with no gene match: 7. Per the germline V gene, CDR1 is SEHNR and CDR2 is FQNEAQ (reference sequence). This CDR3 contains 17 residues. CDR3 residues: CASSFRLAERNTGELFF. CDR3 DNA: TGTGCCAGCAGCTTCCGACTAGCGGAACGAAACACCGGGGAGCTGTTTTTT.

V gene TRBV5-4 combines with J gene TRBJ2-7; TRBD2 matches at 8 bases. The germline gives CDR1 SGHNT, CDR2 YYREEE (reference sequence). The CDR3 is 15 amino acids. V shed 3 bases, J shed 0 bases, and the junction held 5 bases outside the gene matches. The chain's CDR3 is CASSSKRENSYEQYF. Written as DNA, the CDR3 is TGTGCCAGCAGCTCTAAGCGGGAGAACTCCTACGAGCAGTACTTC.

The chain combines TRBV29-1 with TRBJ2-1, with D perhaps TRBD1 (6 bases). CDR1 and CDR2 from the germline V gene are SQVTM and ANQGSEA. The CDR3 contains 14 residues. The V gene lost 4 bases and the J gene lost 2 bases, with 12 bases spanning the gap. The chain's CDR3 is CSVGQGTTYNEQFF. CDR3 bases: TGCAGCGTTGGGCAGGGGACAACCTACAATGAGCAGTTCTTC.

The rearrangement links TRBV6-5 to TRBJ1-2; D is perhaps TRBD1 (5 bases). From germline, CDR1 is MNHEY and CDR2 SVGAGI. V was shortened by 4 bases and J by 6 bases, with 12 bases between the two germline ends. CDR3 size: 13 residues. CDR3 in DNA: TGTGCCAGCAGTTCTCGCAGGGTAAATGGCTACACCTTC. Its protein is CASSSRRVNGYTF.

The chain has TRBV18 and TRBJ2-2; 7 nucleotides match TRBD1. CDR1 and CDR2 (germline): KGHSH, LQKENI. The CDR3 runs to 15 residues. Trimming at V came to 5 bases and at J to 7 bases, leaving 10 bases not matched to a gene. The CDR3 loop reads CASSLQDRIGGELFF. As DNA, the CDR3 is TGTGCCAGCTCATTACAGGACAGGATCGGCGGGGAGCTGTTTTTT.

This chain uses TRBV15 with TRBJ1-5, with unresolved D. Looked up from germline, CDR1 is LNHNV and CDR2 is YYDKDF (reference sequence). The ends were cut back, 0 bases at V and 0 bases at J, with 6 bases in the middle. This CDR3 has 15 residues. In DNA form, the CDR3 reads TGTGCCACCAGCAGAGACAGATATAGCAATCAGCCCCAGCATTTT. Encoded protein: CATSRDRYSNQPQHF.

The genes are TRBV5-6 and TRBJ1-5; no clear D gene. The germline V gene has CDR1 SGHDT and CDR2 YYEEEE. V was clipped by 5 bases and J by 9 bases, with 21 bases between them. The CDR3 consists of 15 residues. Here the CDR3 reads CASSLAGNSLLPQHF. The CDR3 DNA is TGTGCCAGCAGTTTAGCGGGGAACTCCTTGCTGCCCCAGCATTTT.

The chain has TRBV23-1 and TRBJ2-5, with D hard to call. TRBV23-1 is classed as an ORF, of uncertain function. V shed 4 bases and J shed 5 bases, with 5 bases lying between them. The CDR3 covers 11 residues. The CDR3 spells CASSPHETQYF. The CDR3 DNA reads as TGCGCCAGCAGTCCCCACGAGACCCAGTACTTC.

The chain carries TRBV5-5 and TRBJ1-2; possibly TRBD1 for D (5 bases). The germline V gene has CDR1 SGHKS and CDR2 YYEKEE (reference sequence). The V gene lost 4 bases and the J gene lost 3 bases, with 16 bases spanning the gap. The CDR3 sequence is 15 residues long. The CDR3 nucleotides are TGTGCCAGCAGCCTCGGGGTGGGGGAACACTATGGCTACACCTTC. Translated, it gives CASSLGVGEHYGYTF.

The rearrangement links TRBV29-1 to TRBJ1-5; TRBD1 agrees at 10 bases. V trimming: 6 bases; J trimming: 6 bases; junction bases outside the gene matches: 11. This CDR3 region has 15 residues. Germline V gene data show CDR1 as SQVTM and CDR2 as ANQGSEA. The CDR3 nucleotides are TGCAGCGTGGGGGCCGGGACAGGGGACACTCAGCCCCAGCATTTT. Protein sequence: CSVGAGTGDTQPQHF.

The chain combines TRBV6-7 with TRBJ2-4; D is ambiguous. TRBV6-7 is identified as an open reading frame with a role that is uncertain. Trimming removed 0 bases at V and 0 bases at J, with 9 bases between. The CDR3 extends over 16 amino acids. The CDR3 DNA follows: TGTGCCAGCAGTTACTCTTCGAGACTAGCCAAAAACATTCAGTACTTC. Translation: CASSYSSRLAKNIQYF.

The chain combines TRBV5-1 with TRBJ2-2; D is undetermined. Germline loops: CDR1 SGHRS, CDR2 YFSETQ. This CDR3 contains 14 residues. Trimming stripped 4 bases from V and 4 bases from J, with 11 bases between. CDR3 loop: CASSQPEGTGELFF. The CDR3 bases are TGCGCCAGCAGCCAGCCGGAAGGCACCGGGGAGCTGTTTTTT.

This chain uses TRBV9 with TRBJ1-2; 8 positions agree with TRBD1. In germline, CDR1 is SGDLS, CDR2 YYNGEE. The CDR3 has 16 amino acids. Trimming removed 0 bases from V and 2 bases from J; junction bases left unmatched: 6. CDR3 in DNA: TGTGCCAGCAGCGTAGACCCTGGACAGGGAAACTATGGCTACACCTTC. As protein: CASSVDPGQGNYGYTF. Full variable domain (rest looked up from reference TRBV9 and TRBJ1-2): DSGVTQTPKHLITATGQRVTLRCSPRSGDLSVYWYQQSLDQGLQFLIQYYNGEERAKGNILERFSAQQFPDLHSELNLSSLELGDSALYFCASSVDPGQGNYGYTFGSGTRLTVV.

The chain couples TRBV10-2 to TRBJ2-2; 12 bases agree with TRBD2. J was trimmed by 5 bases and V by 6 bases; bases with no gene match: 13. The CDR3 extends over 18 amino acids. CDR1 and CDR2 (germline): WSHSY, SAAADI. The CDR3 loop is CASRAWRTSGVITGELFF. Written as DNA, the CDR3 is TGCGCCAGCAGGGCCTGGAGGACTAGCGGGGTGATAACCGGGGAGCTGTTTTTT.

CDR3 region: CASRVTLTRGKETQYF. DNA of the CDR3: TGTGCCAGCAGGGTCACTTTAACACGGGGCAAAGAGACCCAGTACTTC. V gene TRBV28 combines with J gene TRBJ2-5; either TRBD1 or TRBD2 may fit D (5 bases each). Germline lookup yields CDR1 MDHEN and CDR2 SYDVKM. Trimming pared 6 bases from V and 3 bases from J, leaving 20 bases between. The CDR3 contains 16 residues.

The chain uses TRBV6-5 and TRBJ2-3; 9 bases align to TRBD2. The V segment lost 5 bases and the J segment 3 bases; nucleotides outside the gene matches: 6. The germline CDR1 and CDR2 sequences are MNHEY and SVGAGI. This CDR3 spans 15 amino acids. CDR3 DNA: TGTGCCAGCAGTCCCCTTGCGGGGGGGACAGATACGCAGTATTTT. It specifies CASSPLAGGTDTQYF.

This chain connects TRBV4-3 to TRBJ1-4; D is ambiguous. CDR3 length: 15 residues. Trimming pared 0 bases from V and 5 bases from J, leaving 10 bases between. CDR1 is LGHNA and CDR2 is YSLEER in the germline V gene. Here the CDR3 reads CASSQEAAPNEKLFF. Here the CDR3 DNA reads TGCGCCAGCAGCCAAGAAGCAGCTCCAAATGAAAAACTGTTTTTT.

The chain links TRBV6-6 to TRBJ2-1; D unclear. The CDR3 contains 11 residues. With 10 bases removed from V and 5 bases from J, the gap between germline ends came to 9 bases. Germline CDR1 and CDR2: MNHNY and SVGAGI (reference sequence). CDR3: CANSADNEQFF. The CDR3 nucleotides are TGTGCCAACTCAGCCGACAATGAGCAGTTCTTC.

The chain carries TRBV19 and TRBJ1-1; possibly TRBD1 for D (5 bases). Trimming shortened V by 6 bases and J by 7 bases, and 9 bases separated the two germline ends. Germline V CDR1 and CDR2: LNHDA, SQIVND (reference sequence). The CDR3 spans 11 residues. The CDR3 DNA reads TGTGCCAGTAGAACTGGGGGTGAAGCTTTCTTT. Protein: CASRTGGEAFF. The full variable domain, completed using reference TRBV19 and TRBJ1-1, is DGGITQSPKYLFRKEGQNVTLSCEQNLNHDAMYWYRQDPGQGLRLIYYSQIVNDFQKGDIAEGYSVSREKKESFPLTVTSAQKNPTAFYLCASRTGGEAFFGQGTRLTVV.

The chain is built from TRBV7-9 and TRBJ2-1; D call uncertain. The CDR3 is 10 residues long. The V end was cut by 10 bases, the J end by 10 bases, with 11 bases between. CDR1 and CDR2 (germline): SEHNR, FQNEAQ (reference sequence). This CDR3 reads CATLRDEQFF. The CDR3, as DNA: TGTGCCACCCTCAGAGACGAGCAGTTCTTC.

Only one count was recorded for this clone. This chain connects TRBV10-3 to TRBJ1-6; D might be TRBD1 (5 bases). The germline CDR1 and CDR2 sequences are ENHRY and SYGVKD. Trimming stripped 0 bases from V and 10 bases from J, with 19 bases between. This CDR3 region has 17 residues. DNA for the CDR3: TGTGCCATCAGTGAGTCGAGTACCTTTGGGGGGAACTCACCCCTCCACTTT. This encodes CAISESSTFGGNSPLHF.

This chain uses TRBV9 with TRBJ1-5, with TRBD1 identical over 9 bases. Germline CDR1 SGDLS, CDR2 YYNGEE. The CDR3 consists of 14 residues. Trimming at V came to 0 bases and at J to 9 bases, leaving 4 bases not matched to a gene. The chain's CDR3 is CASSVEGQGGPQHF. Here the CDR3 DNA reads TGTGCCAGCAGCGTAGAGGGACAGGGAGGGCCCCAGCATTTT. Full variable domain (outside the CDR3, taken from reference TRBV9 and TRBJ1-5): DSGVTQTPKHLITATGQRVTLRCSPRSGDLSVYWYQQSLDQGLQFLIQYYNGEERAKGNILERFSAQQFPDLHSELNLSSLELGDSALYFCASSVEGQGGPQHFGDGTRLSIL.

The DNA for the CDR3 is TGTGCCAGCAGCGGAAAAAGAGGCCACTATGGCTACACCTTC. It specifies CASSGKRGHYGYTF. The chain couples TRBV9 to TRBJ1-2; no definite D call. The germline CDR1 and CDR2 sequences are SGDLS and YYNGEE. Trimming took off 3 bases at V and 3 bases at J, with 12 bases between the two ends. The length of the CDR3 is 14 residues. The variable domain in full, completed from reference TRBV9 and TRBJ1-2, reads DSGVTQTPKHLITATGQRVTLRCSPRSGDLSVYWYQQSLDQGLQFLIQYYNGEERAKGNILERFSAQQFPDLHSELNLSSLELGDSALYFCASSGKRGHYGYTFGSGTRLTVV.

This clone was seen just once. CDR3 DNA: TGTGCCAGCAGCTTAACACTAGCGGGAGGACCCTACGAGCAGTACTTC. Its translation is CASSLTLAGGPYEQYF. The rearrangement links TRBV7-9 to TRBJ2-7; 12 positions match TRBD2. The CDR3 length is 16 residues. CDR1 and CDR2 from the germline V gene are SEHNR and FQNEAQ (reference sequence). V was clipped by 2 bases and J by 2 bases; unmatched bases: 4. Looking up the rest from reference TRBV7-9 and TRBJ2-7 gives the full variable domain: DTGVSQNPRHKITKRGQNVTFRCDPISEHNRLYWYRQTLGQGPEFLTYFQNEAQLEKSRLLSDRFSAERPKGSFSTLEIQRTEQGDSAMYLCASSLTLAGGPYEQYFGPGTRLTVT.

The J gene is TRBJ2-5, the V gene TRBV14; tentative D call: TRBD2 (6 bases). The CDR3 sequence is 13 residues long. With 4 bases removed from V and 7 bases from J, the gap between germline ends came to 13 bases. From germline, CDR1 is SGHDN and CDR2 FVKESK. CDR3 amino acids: CASSPSGVGTQYF. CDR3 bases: TGTGCCAGCAGCCCTTCGGGGGTGGGGACCCAGTACTTC.

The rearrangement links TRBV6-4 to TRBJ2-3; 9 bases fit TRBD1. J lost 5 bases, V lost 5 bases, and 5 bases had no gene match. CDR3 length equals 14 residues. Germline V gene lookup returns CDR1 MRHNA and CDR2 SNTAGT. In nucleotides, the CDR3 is TGTGCCAGCAGTAACAGGGGGCAAGGAGATACGCAGTATTTT. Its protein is CASSNRGQGDTQYF.